This TCR beta chain was captured by sequencing in a study of identical twins. TCRdb reanalysed the 5' RACE reads using MiXCR and keeps one entry per CDR3 protein. The sample has about 520,000 distinct CDR3 sequences, around 20% seen once. The CDR3 runs 14 residues. Germline loops: CDR1 KGHSH, CDR2 LQKENI. The V and J ends lost 2 bases and 12 bases, in that order; junction bases with no gene match: 10. The table lists this clonotype with many counts. These data also formed part of another study, on T cells expressing NK-cell markers.

The sample taken for sequencing was CD4+ T cells sorted from blood. V usage is TRBV18 and J usage is TRBJ2-1; TRBD1 aligns across 7 bases. This TCR came from a young woman in good health. CDR3 region: CASSPGPTRDRQFF. In nucleotides, the CDR3 is TGTGCCAGCTCACCAGGTCCCACCCGGGACAGGCAGTTCTTC.